A selection of T cell receptor beta chains follows, all from one sample in a study of regulatory and conventional T cells in RAG deficiency. Sequenced by immunoSEQ multiplex PCR; TCRdb stores in-frame clones only, minus some. The sample has 20,000 to 25,000 clones; about 92% are singletons. This same sample was also taken into another study, of regulatory T cells.

Sequenced sample: CD4+ T cells sorted from blood. The receptors were sampled from a human donor in good health. CDR3s include the opening cysteine and the closing phenylalanine or tryptophan. A D gene is named only where the DNA matches it firmly. Rows give clone size only sometimes, using once, few, many, or a class for an expanded clone.

j_call,d_call,clone_size,v_call,cdr3_nt,cdr3_aa
TRBJ2-2,TRBD1,-,TRBV4-2,TGTGCCAGCAGCCCCGACAGGGTCAGGGAGCTGTTTTTT,CASSPDRVRELFF
TRBJ1-5,-,-,TRBV19,TGTGCCAGTAGTATTTGGATGTGGGGCTCAGGAGGCCCGAGGCGCAATCAGCCCCAGCATTTT,CASSIWMWGSGGPRRNQPQHF
TRBJ2-3,-,once,TRBV27,TGTGCCAGCAGTCCCAGGTGGGCTTTTACAGATACGCAGTATTTT,CASSPRWAFTDTQYF
TRBJ1-4,TRBD1,-,TRBV19,TGTGCCAGTAGTGCACTCGGGACAGGGGTTAATGAAAAACTGTTTTTT,CASSALGTGVNEKLFF
TRBJ2-1,-,-,TRBV7-2,TGTGCCAGCAGCCTCAACCCGGGGGATGAGCAGTTCTTC,CASSLNPGDEQFF
TRBJ2-2,-,once,TRBV5-5,TGTGCCAGCAGCTCAGGAGGTGGACTCTACAGTCACACCGGGGAGCTGTTTTTT,CASSSGGGLYSHTGELFF
TRBJ2-7,-,once,TRBV28,TGTGCCAGCAGTATTACCTACGAGCAGTACTTC,CASSITYEQYF
TRBJ2-1,-,-,TRBV30,TGTGCCTGGAGTGTATACGGGTACAATGAGCAGTTCTTC,CAWSVYGYNEQFF
TRBJ2-7,TRBD1,-,TRBV5-1,TGCGCCAGCAGCTTCTGGACAGGGTGGAGTAGCGAGTCCTACGAGCAGTACTTC,CASSFWTGWSSESYEQYF
TRBJ2-3,TRBD1,-,TRBV7-3,TGTGCCAGCAGCTTAAAGGGGGCAGTCACAGATACGCAGTATTTT,CASSLKGAVTDTQYF
TRBJ1-5,-,-,TRBV19,TGTGCCAGTAGTATATGGGAGATACATAGCAATCAGCCCCAGCATTTT,CASSIWEIHSNQPQHF
TRBJ1-5,-,-,TRBV7-2,TGTGCCAGCAGCTTAAAGTCGCCTGTGAGCAATCAGCCCCAGCATTTT,CASSLKSPVSNQPQHF
TRBJ1-3,-,-,TRBV5-5,TGTGCCAGCAGCTTGGCCCCAGGGAAAGGAAACACCATATATTTT,CASSLAPGKGNTIYF
TRBJ1-4,-,-,TRBV15,TGTGCCACCAGCAGAGATTGGGGAGGAGGAGAAAAACTGTTTTTT,CATSRDWGGGEKLFF
TRBJ2-5,TRBD1,-,TRBV28,TGTGCCAGCCTAGGACAGGGCGAAGAGACCCAGTACTTC,CASLGQGEETQYF
TRBJ2-7,-,-,TRBV19,TGTGCCAGTAAGGACAGTTACGAGCAGTACTTC,CASKDSYEQYF
TRBJ2-7,TRBD1,-,TRBV30,TGTGCCTGGAGTCCGTCGGGCAGGGGGTCCCGAGCAGAAGAGCAGTACTTC,CAWSPSGRGSRAEEQYF
TRBJ2-1,TRBD2,-,TRBV5-1,TGCGCCAGCAGAACCGGGACTAGCAGCAATGAGCAGTTCTTC,CASRTGTSSNEQFF